This T cell receptor (beta chain) was documented in a study of cytomegalovirus exposure and HLA in healthy donors. PCR was performed using 60 Vbeta and 13 Jbeta primers. Repertoires were generated with immunoSEQ multiplex PCR, while TCRdb's copy carries only in-frame clones and drops some. Here the sample spans about 200,000 clones, roughly 80% being singletons. On this clone itself: What it recognizes is unknown.

Regarding the study as a whole: Confirmation in vitro established that a few CMV-associated chains were specific for CMV antigens.

The CDR3 is 16 amino acids. The ends lost 5 bases at V and 1 base at J; junction bases unmatched: 9. Germline loops: CDR1 MDHEN, CDR2 SYDVKM. This chain joins TRBV28 and TRBJ1-1; 8 positions match TRBD1. The receptor was derived from a male donor in good health and CMV-seropositive. Material: PBMCs. CDR3 protein: CASSGADRGKNTEAFF. The CDR3 DNA reads as TGTGCCAGCAGTGGGGCCGACAGGGGAAAGAACACTGAAGCTTTCTTT.